This T cell receptor beta chain was identified during a study of cytomegalovirus exposure and HLA in healthy donors. Study results and caveats: Reports state that TCR beta sequences accurately predicted most subjects' HLA-A and HLA-B alleles. Diagnosis of cytomegalovirus status made by the classifier reportedly showed high specificity and sensitivity.

The ends were cut back, 5 bases at V and 3 bases at J, with 7 bases in the middle. The CDR3 totals 13 residues. Per the germline V gene, CDR1 is MNHEY and CDR2 is SVGAGI. This clone was seen a handful of times. What it binds is unknown. PCR involved 60 Vbeta and 13 Jbeta primers. Sequenced by immunoSEQ multiplex PCR; TCRdb stores in-frame clones only, minus some. This table has about 150,000 clones, roughly 79% appearing once. The receptor was derived from a man younger than 35 in good health and CMV-seronegative. The chain couples TRBV6-5 to TRBJ2-2; D perhaps matches TRBD1 (5 bases). The specimen sequenced was PBMCs. The CDR3 spells CASSGHYTGELFF. The CDR3 coding sequence is TGTGCCAGCAGTGGACACTACACCGGGGAGCTGTTTTTT.